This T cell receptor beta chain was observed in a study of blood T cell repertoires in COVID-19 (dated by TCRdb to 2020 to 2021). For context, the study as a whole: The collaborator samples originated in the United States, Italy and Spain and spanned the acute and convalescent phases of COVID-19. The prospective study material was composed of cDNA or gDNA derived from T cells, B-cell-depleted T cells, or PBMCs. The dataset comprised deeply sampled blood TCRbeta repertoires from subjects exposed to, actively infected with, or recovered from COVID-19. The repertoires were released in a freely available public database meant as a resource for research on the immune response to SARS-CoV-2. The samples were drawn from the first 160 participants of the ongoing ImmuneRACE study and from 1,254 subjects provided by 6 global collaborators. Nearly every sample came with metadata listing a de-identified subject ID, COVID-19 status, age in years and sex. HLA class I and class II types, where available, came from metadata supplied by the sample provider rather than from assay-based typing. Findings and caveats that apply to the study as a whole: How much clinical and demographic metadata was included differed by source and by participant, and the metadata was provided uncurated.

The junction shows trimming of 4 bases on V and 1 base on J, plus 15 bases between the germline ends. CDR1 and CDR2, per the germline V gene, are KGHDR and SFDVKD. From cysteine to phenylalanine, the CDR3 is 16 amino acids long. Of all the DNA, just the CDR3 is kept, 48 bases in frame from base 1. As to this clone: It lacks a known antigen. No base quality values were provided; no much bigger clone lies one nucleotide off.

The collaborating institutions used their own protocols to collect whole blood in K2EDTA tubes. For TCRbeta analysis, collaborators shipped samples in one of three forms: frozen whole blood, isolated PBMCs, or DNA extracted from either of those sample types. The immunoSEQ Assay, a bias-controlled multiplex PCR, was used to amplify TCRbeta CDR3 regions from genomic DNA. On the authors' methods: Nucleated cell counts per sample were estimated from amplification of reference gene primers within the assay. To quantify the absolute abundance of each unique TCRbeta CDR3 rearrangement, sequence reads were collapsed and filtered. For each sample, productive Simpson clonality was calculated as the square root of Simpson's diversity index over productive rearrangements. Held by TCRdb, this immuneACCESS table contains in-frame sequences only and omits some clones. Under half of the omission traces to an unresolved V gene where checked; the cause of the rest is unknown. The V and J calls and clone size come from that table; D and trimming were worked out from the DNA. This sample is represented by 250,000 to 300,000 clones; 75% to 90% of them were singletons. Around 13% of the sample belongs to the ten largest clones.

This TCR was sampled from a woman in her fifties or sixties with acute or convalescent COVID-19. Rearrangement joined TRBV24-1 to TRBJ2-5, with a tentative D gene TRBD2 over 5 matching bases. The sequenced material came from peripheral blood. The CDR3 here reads CATSDVGPGIQETQYF. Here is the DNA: TGTGCCACCAGTGACGTTGGGCCGGGGATCCAAGAGACCCAGTACTTC.